The 9 T cell receptor beta chains given below trace back to one sample, sequenced in a study of cytomegalovirus exposure and HLA in healthy donors. PCR amplification relied on 60 Vbeta primers (plus 13 Jbeta primers). The method was immunoSEQ multiplex PCR; TCRdb's version includes in-frame clones alone and lacks a portion of them. The data hold about 76,000 clones, with 78% observed a single time. The material sequenced was PBMCs. These TCRs come from a woman between 35 and 50 years old in good health and CMV-seropositive.

The genes are TRBV7-8 and TRBJ1-5; 9 nucleotides align to TRBD1. Germline values: CDR1 SGHVS, CDR2 FQNEAQ. This CDR3 spans 17 amino acids. The V and J ends lost 5 bases and 2 bases, in that order; junction bases with no gene match: 10. The chain's CDR3 is CASSRRDRVAGNQPQHF. DNA of the CDR3: TGTGCCAGCAGCCGCCGGGACAGGGTTGCTGGCAATCAGCCCCAGCATTTT.

This chain links TRBV5-4 with TRBJ2-2, with TRBD1 identical over 10 bases. CDR1 SGHNT and CDR2 YYREEE come from the germline V gene (reference sequence). The CDR3 totals 14 residues. Here the CDR3 DNA reads TGTGCTAGCGCAGGACAGGGGGGCACCGGGGAGCTGTTTTTT. Translating it yields CASAGQGGTGELFF.

This clone is labeled as medium-sized. V usage is TRBV6-1 and J usage is TRBJ2-7, with 7 nucleotides matching TRBD1. Germline V lookup: CDR1 MNHNS, CDR2 SASEGT. CDR3 size: 15 residues. V gave up 0 bases and J gave up 4 bases; unmatched junction bases: 6. CDR3 region: CASSEAGKGAYEQYF. The CDR3 DNA reads as TGTGCCAGCAGTGAAGCCGGGAAGGGGGCTTACGAGCAGTACTTC.

As for this clone: The junction differs from germline at one of its ends, possibly a read error. This rearrangement joins TRBV7-9 to TRBJ2-7, with a tentative D call TRBD2 (5 bases). CDR1 and CDR2 from the germline V gene are SEHNR and FQNEAQ (reference sequence). CDR3 length: 14 residues. The CDR3 coding sequence is TGTTCCAGCAGCCCGTGGGGTGGGAGCTACGAGCAGTACTTC. Its translation: CSSSPWGGSYEQYF.

The chain is built from TRBV7-2 and TRBJ2-4; D uncertain. Trimming stripped 5 bases from V and 0 bases from J, with 14 bases between. CDR1 SGHTA and CDR2 FQGNSA come from the germline V gene. CDR3 length: 16 residues. The CDR3 DNA sequence: TGTGCCAGCAGCCCTCAGTCAGGCGTAGCCAAAAACATTCAGTACTTC. Protein product: CASSPQSGVAKNIQYF.

V is TRBV5-1 and J is TRBJ1-1, with TRBD1 matching over 9 bases. The CDR3 totals 14 residues. The germline gives CDR1 SGHRS, CDR2 YFSETQ. The J segment lost 3 bases and the V segment lost 4 bases, leaving 4 bases of the junction unmatched. The CDR3 DNA sequence: TGCGCCAGCAGCCCCAGACAGGGGGACACTGAAGCTTTCTTT. Translating gives CASSPRQGDTEAFF.

The CDR3, as DNA: TGTGCCAGCAACCGTGGACTAGCGAGAACAGATACGCAGTATTTT. This gives the protein CASNRGLARTDTQYF. This chain uses TRBV6-1 with TRBJ2-3; 9 positions match TRBD2. This CDR3 has 15 amino acids. CDR1 MNHNS and CDR2 SASEGT come from the germline V gene. Trimming took 7 bases from V and 3 from J; bases not matched to a gene: 8.

This rearrangement joins TRBV9 to TRBJ2-1; D is perhaps TRBD1 (6 bases). V lost 4 bases and J lost 2, with 13 bases in between. Germline V gives CDR1 SGDLS, CDR2 YYNGEE. The CDR3 has 15 residues. The CDR3 is CASSNDRSPYNEQFF. CDR3 coding DNA: TGTGCCAGCAGCAACGACAGGTCCCCCTACAATGAGCAGTTCTTC.

The chain joins TRBV7-9 to TRBJ1-1; D remains ambiguous. V gave up 1 base and J gave up 7 bases, with 4 bases separating them. This CDR3 spans 11 amino acids. The V gene's germline CDR1 is SEHNR and CDR2 FQNEAQ (reference sequence). Here the CDR3 reads CASSLEHEAFF. In DNA, the CDR3 is TGTGCCAGCAGCTTAGAACATGAAGCTTTCTTT. The entire variable domain, with the rest obtained from reference TRBV7-9 and TRBJ1-1, is as follows: DTGVSQNPRHKITKRGQNVTFRCDPISEHNRLYWYRQTLGQGPEFLTYFQNEAQLEKSRLLSDRFSAERPKGSFSTLEIQRTEQGDSAMYLCASSLEHEAFFGQGTRLTVV.